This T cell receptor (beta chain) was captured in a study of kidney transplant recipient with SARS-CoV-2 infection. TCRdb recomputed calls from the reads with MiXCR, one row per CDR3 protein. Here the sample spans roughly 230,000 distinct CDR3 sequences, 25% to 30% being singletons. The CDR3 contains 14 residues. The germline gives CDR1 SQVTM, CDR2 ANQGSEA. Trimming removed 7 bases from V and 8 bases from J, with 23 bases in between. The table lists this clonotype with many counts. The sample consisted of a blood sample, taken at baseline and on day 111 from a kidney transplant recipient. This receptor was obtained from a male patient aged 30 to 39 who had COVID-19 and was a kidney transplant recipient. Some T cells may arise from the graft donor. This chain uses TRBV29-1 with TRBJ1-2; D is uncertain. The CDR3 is CSEKAAEDQTGYTF. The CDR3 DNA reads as TGCAGCGAAAAGGCGGCGGAGGACCAAACGGGCTACACCTTC.